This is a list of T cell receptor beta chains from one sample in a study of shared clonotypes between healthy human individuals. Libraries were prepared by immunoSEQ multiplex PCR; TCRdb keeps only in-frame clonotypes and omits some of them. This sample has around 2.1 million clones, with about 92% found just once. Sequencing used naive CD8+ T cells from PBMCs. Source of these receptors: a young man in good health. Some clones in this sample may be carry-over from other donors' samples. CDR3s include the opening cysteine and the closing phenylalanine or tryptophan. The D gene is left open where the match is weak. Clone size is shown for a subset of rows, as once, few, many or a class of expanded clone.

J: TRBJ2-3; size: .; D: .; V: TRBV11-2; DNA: TGTGCCAGCAGCTTAGATGCGGATGTCGCAGATACGCAGTATTTT; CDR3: CASSLDADVADTQYF
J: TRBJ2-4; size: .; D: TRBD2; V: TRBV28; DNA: TGTGCCAGCAGTCTCCGGGGGGTAGCGGGAGGGCTTCTGGACAAAAACATTCAGTACTTC; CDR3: CASSLRGVAGGLLDKNIQYF
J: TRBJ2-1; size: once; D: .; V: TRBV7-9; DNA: TGTGCCAGCAGTTATGACAGGTACAATGAGCAGTTCTTC; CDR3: CASSYDRYNEQFF
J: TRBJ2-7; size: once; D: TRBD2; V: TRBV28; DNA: TGTGCCACCCACAGACTAGCGGGAGGGTACGAGCAGTACTTC; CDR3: CATHRLAGGYEQYF
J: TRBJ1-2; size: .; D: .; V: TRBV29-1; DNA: TGCAGCGCCGCGGCCATGGGGGGCTACACCTTC; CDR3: CSAAAMGGYTF
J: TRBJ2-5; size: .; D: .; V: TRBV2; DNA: TGTGCCAGCAGTGTAGGCGGAGAGACCCAGTACTTC; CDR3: CASSVGGETQYF
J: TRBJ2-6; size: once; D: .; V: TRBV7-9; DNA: TGTGCCAGCAGCTTAGTGACTGAACTCGATCACTCTGGGGCCAACGTCCTGACTTTC; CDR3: CASSLVTELDHSGANVLTF
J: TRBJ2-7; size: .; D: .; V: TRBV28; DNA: TGTGCCAGCAGTTTAAGGGGCTACAATGAGCAGTACTTC; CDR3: CASSLRGYNEQYF
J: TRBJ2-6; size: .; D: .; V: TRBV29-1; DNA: TGCAGCGTAATACCTAGGGGGGTAGCTGGGGCCAACGTCCTGACTTTC; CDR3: CSVIPRGVAGANVLTF
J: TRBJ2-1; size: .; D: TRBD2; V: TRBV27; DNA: TGTGCCAGCGGGACTAGCCTACGCAATGAGCAGTTCTTC; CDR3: CASGTSLRNEQFF
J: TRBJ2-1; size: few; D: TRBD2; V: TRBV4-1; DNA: TGCGCCAGCAGCCAAGAACTAGCGGCCTACAATGAGCAGTTCTTC; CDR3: CASSQELAAYNEQFF
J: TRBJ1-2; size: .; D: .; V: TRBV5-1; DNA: TGCGCCAGCAGCGGAAGGGCGGGGGACTATGGCTACACCTTC; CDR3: CASSGRAGDYGYTF
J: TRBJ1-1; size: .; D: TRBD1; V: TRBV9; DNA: TGTGCCAGCAGCGCCGGACAGGGGGCAGGGACTGAAGCTTTCTTT; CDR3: CASSAGQGAGTEAFF
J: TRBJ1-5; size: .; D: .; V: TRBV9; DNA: TGTGCCAGCAGCGTAGGGACTCAGAGCAATCAGCCCCAGCATTTT; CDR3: CASSVGTQSNQPQHF
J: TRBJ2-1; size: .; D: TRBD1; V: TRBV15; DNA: TGTGCCACCAGCAGAGTCCGGACAGGGTCCTACAATGAGCAGTTCTTC; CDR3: CATSRVRTGSYNEQFF
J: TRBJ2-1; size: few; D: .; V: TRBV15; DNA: TGTGCCACCAGCGGACCGGGACACGGCTACAATGAGCAGTTCTTC; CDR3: CATSGPGHGYNEQFF
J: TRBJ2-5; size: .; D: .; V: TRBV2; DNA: TGTGCCAGCAGGGTCGGAGGAGGGAGCGGTGAGACCCAGTACTTC; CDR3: CASRVGGGSGETQYF
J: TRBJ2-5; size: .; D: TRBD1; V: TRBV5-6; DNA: TGTGCCAGCAGCCCCTGGGACAGACAAGAGACCCAGTACTTC; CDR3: CASSPWDRQETQYF
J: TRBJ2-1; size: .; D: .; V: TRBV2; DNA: TGTGCCAGCAGTGAAGCAGCTTCCTACAATGAGCAGTTCTTC; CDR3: CASSEAASYNEQFF
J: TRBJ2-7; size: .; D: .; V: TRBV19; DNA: TGTGCCAGTAGTACGCCCGCGTGGACGGAAAACTACGAGCAGTACTTC; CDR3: CASSTPAWTENYEQYF
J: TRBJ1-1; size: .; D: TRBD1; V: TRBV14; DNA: TGTGCCAGCAGCCAACTAGAGGGGGCTAGGGGAGCTTTCTTT; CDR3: CASSQLEGARGAFF
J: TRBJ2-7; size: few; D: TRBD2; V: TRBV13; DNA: TGTGCCAGCAGCTTAGGCGGGGGGTCCAAAGGCCACGAGCAGTACTTC; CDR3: CASSLGGGSKGHEQYF
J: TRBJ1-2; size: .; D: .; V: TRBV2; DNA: TGTGCCAGCAGTTCAAGTCGTGAAAATGCTGGCTATGGCTACACCTTC; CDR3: CASSSSRENAGYGYTF
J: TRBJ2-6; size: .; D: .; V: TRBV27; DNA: TGTGCCAGCAGTGAATCTGGGGCCAACGTCCTGACTTTC; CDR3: CASSESGANVLTF
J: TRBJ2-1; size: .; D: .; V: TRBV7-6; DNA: TGTGCCAGCAGCCCCAGGACGGCCAATGAGCAGTTCTTC; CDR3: CASSPRTANEQFF